This entry lists 28 T cell receptor beta chains sequenced from one sample in a study of shared clonotypes between healthy human individuals. TCRdb's table, derived via immunoSEQ multiplex PCR, lists solely in-frame clones and lacks some. The sample yields about 2.4 million clones, roughly 92% seen once. What was sequenced was naive CD4+ T cells sorted from blood. Subset meaning: CD45RA+ positively selected. The receptors were sampled from a young man in good health.

The J gene is TRBJ2-7, the V gene TRBV11-2; TRBD1 might be the D (6 bases). Germline V gives CDR1 SGHAT, CDR2 FQNNGV. The CDR3 loop spans 12 amino acids. V lost 5 bases, J lost 6 bases, and 11 bases lay in between. The CDR3 nucleotides are TGTGCCAGCAGCCCCCAGGGGCCCGAGCAGTACTTC. Protein: CASSPQGPEQYF.

The CDR3 sequence: CASRQAGLAGNEQFF. The CDR3 nucleotides read TGTGCCAGTAGACAAGCAGGACTAGCGGGAAATGAGCAGTTCTTC. This sequence joins TRBV19 and TRBJ2-1; the match to TRBD2 covers 12 bases. CDR3 length: 15 amino acids. With 6 bases clipped from V and 7 bases from J, the junction kept 7 bases outside the gene matches. Germline V gene lookup returns CDR1 LNHDA and CDR2 SQIVND (reference sequence).

The chain couples TRBV5-4 to TRBJ2-7; D possibly corresponds to TRBD1 (6 bases). The CDR3 runs to 15 residues. V was clipped by 4 bases and J by 5 bases, with 19 bases between them. Per the germline V gene, CDR1 is SGHNT and CDR2 is YYREEE (reference sequence). This CDR3 reads CASSATGLDTDEQYF. The DNA of the CDR3 is TGTGCCAGCAGCGCCACAGGGTTAGATACCGACGAGCAGTACTTC.

This clone turned up a few times. The chain couples TRBV30 to TRBJ2-3, with a weak D call TRBD2 (6 bases). This CDR3 is built from 14 residues. Trimming shortened V by 2 bases and J by 3 bases, and 12 bases separated the two germline ends. The germline V gene has CDR1 GTSNPN and CDR2 SVGIG (reference sequence). CDR3 DNA sequence: TGTGCCTGGAGTCAGCGGGTTAGAACAGATACGCAGTATTTT. Protein product: CAWSQRVRTDTQYF.

This clone was seen just once. J is TRBJ2-3 and V is TRBV7-3; D remains ambiguous. The V and J ends lost 2 bases and 6 bases respectively, with 9 bases between them. This CDR3 comprises 13 residues. CDR1 is SGHTA and CDR2 is FQGTGA in the germline V gene. CDR3 protein: CASSLGYRDTQYF. The CDR3 bases are TGTGCCAGCAGCTTAGGTTATAGGGATACGCAGTATTTT. Variable domain in full (rest from reference TRBV7-3 and TRBJ2-3): GAGVSQTPSNKVTEKGKYVELRCDPISGHTALYWYRQSLGQGPEFLIYFQGTGAADDSGLPNDRFFAVRPEGSVSTLKIQRTERGDSAVYLCASSLGYRDTQYFGPGTRLTVL.

J is TRBJ2-7 and V is TRBV4-1, with a possible D match to TRBD1 (6 bases). V lost 4 bases and J 6 bases, leaving 16 bases between the germline ends. The CDR3 contains 14 residues. The germline V gene has CDR1 MGHRA and CDR2 YSYEKL. The CDR3 sequence is CASSPGGLGREQYF. CDR3 nucleotide sequence: TGCGCCAGCAGCCCTGGGGGCTTGGGGCGCGAGCAGTACTTC.

For this clone: The sample carries other DNA sequences with the same CDR3. The chain recombines TRBV19 with TRBJ1-6; D gene unclear. Germline lookup yields CDR1 LNHDA and CDR2 SQIVND (reference sequence). CDR3 length: 14 residues. Trimming pared 6 bases from V and 4 bases from J, leaving 10 bases between. In DNA form, the CDR3 reads TGTGCCAGTAGCGAGGGCCCATATAATTCACCCCTCCACTTT. Translated, it gives CASSEGPYNSPLHF.

The J gene is TRBJ2-5, the V gene TRBV4-2; a weak D match, TRBD2 (5 bases). Germline V gene sequence: CDR1 LGHNA, CDR2 YNFKEQ. Trimming left V 1 base short and J 11 bases short, with 20 bases between. The CDR3 has 15 residues. For the CDR3, the DNA is TGTGCCAGCAGCCAAGTGAGTAGCGCGAGGTTGGAGCAGTACTTC. Translating gives CASSQVSSARLEQYF.

CDR3 loop: CASSLVMDSPLHF. CDR3 sequence (DNA): TGCGCCAGCAGCTTGGTAATGGATTCACCCCTCCACTTT. This chain links TRBV5-1 with TRBJ1-6; D is undetermined. Germline loops: CDR1 SGHRS, CDR2 YFSETQ. There are 13 residues in the CDR3. The ends were cut back, 0 bases at V and 8 bases at J, with 6 bases in the middle.

With respect to this clone: Other DNA sequences in this specimen translate into the identical CDR3. The V and J genes are TRBV5-1 and TRBJ1-6; TRBD1 might be the D (5 bases). Germline V lookup: CDR1 SGHRS, CDR2 YFSETQ. The CDR3 length is 14 residues. Trimming removed 0 bases from V and 10 bases from J, with 11 bases in between. The CDR3 sequence is CASSLAGLGSPLHF. The CDR3 coding sequence is TGCGCCAGCAGCTTGGCAGGGTTGGGCTCACCCCTCCACTTT.

V usage is TRBV10-1 and J usage is TRBJ2-3; D gene uncertain. The CDR3 has 13 residues. V was cut by 5 bases and J by 5 bases, with 11 bases left in between. Germline V gene data show CDR1 as WNHNN and CDR2 as SYGVQD (reference sequence). The CDR3, as DNA: TGCGCCAGCAGTCCCGTCCGTCGAGATACGCAGTATTTT. Its translation is CASSPVRRDTQYF.

This clone was detected a few times. The genes are TRBV7-2 and TRBJ2-7; no firm D call. This CDR3 spans 13 amino acids. Looked up from germline, CDR1 is SGHTA and CDR2 is FQGNSA. This CDR3 is CASSPASIHEQYF. CDR3 nucleotides: TGTGCTTCTTCCCCAGCCTCTATCCACGAGCAGTACTTC.

In regard to this clone: The same CDR3 is also encoded by other DNA sequences in this sample. The chain combines TRBV7-2 with TRBJ2-1, with TRBD2 identical over 8 bases. CDR3 length: 15 amino acids. V lost 2 bases to trimming and J lost 2 bases; unmatched junction nucleotides: 2. The germline V gene has CDR1 SGHTA and CDR2 FQGNSA. The chain's CDR3 is CASSLSGGAYNEQFF. CDR3 nucleotides: TGTGCCAGCAGCTTATCGGGGGGGGCCTACAATGAGCAGTTCTTC.

This clone has only one observation. CDR3 region: CASSPLQGYNEQFF. The CDR3 nucleotides read TGCGCCAGCAGCCCTCTACAGGGCTACAATGAGCAGTTCTTC. The V gene is TRBV5-1, the J gene TRBJ2-1; TRBD1 might be the D (6 bases). V lost 4 bases and J lost 3, with 11 bases in between. CDR3 length: 14 amino acids. Germline lookup yields CDR1 SGHRS and CDR2 YFSETQ.

The chain recombines TRBV11-2 with TRBJ1-2; the D gene is possibly TRBD1 (5 bases). V gave up 2 bases and J gave up 5 bases, with 12 bases separating them. The V gene's germline CDR1 is SGHAT and CDR2 FQNNGV. This CDR3 comprises 14 residues. The chain's CDR3 is CASSLMGVGYGYTF. CDR3 nucleotides: TGTGCCAGCAGCTTAATGGGGGTGGGGTATGGCTACACCTTC.

The V and J genes are TRBV10-1 and TRBJ1-4; D might be TRBD1 (5 bases). CDR1 and CDR2 from the germline V gene are WNHNN and SYGVQD (reference sequence). V was pared by 0 bases and J by 8 bases, with 10 bases between. The CDR3 has 14 amino acids. CDR3 amino acids: CASSESGAGEKLFF. The CDR3 nucleotides read TGCGCCAGCAGTGAGTCCGGGGCAGGGGAAAAACTGTTTTTT.

This clone was counted a few times. The sample holds other DNA sequences that translate to the same CDR3. The gene calls are TRBV6-5 and TRBJ1-5; D is possibly TRBD1 (6 bases). Germline CDR1 MNHEY, CDR2 SVGAGI. The ends were cut back, 5 bases at V and 5 bases at J, with 10 bases in the middle. This CDR3 is 13 amino acids long. CDR3 coding DNA: TGTGCCAGCAGTCGGTCAGGGGATCAGCCCCAGCATTTT. Translated, it gives CASSRSGDQPQHF.

The chain links TRBV29-1 to TRBJ1-2; no reliable D call. The CDR3 length is 11 residues. V lost 2 bases, J lost 8 bases, and 9 bases lay in between. Germline loops: CDR1 SQVTM, CDR2 ANQGSEA. The CDR3 coding sequence is TGCAGCGTTGAAATAGGAGAGGGCTACACCTTC. Translation: CSVEIGEGYTF.

This clone is a singleton in its sample. The rearrangement joins TRBV9 to TRBJ1-1; D ambiguous. Germline V gives CDR1 SGDLS, CDR2 YYNGEE. This CDR3 has 13 residues. V lost 7 bases to trimming and J lost 3 bases, with 13 bases between them. CDR3 amino acids: CASSRVGYTEAFF. CDR3 nucleotides: TGTGCCAGCTCCCGGGTCGGTTACACTGAAGCTTTCTTT.

The rearrangement uses TRBV11-3 and TRBJ2-5; D unclear. Per germline, CDR1 SGHNT and CDR2 YENEEA. The V and J ends lost 1 base and 11 bases respectively, with 11 bases between them. The CDR3 loop spans 12 amino acids. CDR3 in amino acids: CASSLGPSGQYF. CDR3 DNA: TGTGCCAGCAGCTTAGGTCCCTCTGGTCAGTACTTC.

This clone was recorded only once. The gene calls are TRBV6-1 and TRBJ2-3; TRBD1 agrees at 8 bases. In germline, CDR1 is MNHNS, CDR2 SASEGT. The V segment lost 5 bases and the J segment 2 bases; nucleotides outside the gene matches: 6. This CDR3 comprises 15 residues. CDR3 sequence (DNA): TGTGCCAGCAGTCGATCGACAGGGGCCACAGATACGCAGTATTTT. Protein product: CASSRSTGATDTQYF.

The chain joins TRBV27 to TRBJ2-5; the match to TRBD2 covers 10 bases. The CDR3 loop spans 14 amino acids. Germline CDR1 MNHEY, CDR2 SMNVEV (reference sequence). The V segment lost 5 bases and the J segment 5 bases; nucleotides outside the gene matches: 5. The CDR3 is CASSPNSGGETQYF. The CDR3 DNA is TGTGCCAGCAGTCCCAATAGCGGGGGGGAGACCCAGTACTTC.

The rearrangement links TRBV6-1 to TRBJ1-5; TRBD1 matches 8 bases. V lost 8 bases, J lost 6 bases, and 6 bases stayed unmatched. The CDR3 loop spans 13 amino acids. Per germline, CDR1 MNHNS and CDR2 SASEGT. CDR3 sequence: CASGDRPSQPQHF. As DNA, the CDR3 is TGTGCCAGCGGGGACAGGCCAAGTCAGCCCCAGCATTTT.

The chain recombines TRBV30 with TRBJ2-7; D is perhaps TRBD1 (6 bases). CDR3 size: 15 residues. Trimming cost V 0 bases and J 2 bases, with 14 bases left between them. CDR1 and CDR2 from the germline V gene are GTSNPN and SVGIG (reference sequence). The DNA of the CDR3 is TGTGCCTGGAGTGTCGGCAGGGGAGCTCCCTACGAGCAGTACTTC. It translates to CAWSVGRGAPYEQYF.

This rearrangement joins TRBV6-1 to TRBJ1-2, with a possible D match to TRBD1 (6 bases). This CDR3 has 13 amino acids. The ends were cut back, 2 bases at V and 5 bases at J, with 9 bases in the middle. Looked up from germline, CDR1 is MNHNS and CDR2 is SASEGT. The CDR3 bases are TGTGCCAGCAGTGAATACAGGGTTTATGGCTACACCTTC. Translation gives CASSEYRVYGYTF.

V gene TRBV5-4 combines with J gene TRBJ2-3, with 7 bases aligning to TRBD1. Germline lookup yields CDR1 SGHNT and CDR2 YYREEE (reference sequence). CDR3 size: 15 residues. V gave up 1 base and J gave up 3 bases; unmatched junction bases: 5. Here the CDR3 reads CASSLSGQRTDTQYF. CDR3 DNA sequence: TGTGCCAGCAGCTTGTCGGGACAGAGGACAGATACGCAGTATTTT.

Points on this clone: The junction shows a germline mismatch at one end, possibly a read error. The V call is TRBV7-3, the J call TRBJ2-1; D ambiguous. This CDR3 has 13 amino acids. CDR1 is SGHTA and CDR2 is FQGTGA in the germline V gene. In DNA form, the CDR3 reads TGTGCCAGCAGCCCCAGCTCCTACAATGGGCAGTTCTTC. Translated: CASSPSSYNGQFF.

With regard to this clone: The sample carries other DNA sequences with the same CDR3. V and J are TRBV28 and TRBJ2-7; D is possibly TRBD1 (7 bases). This CDR3 region has 15 residues. V was clipped by 4 bases and J by 4 bases, with 17 bases between them. Germline assignment: CDR1 MDHEN and CDR2 SYDVKM. CDR3: CASSSPGGGGYEQYF. CDR3 bases: TGTGCCAGCAGTTCCCCAGGGGGTGGGGGGTACGAGCAGTACTTC.